The source of this T cell receptor beta chain is a study of CD8+ T cells in alopecia areata. Isolated RNA was reverse transcribed into cDNA used as the sequencing template. TCRdb's table, derived via immunoSEQ multiplex PCR, lists solely in-frame clones and lacks some. The table has 150,000 or so clones, around 57% seen once. Isolation of CD4+ and CD8+ T cells from PBMCs was achieved by sorting. The study's findings and limits: Scalp samples also yield sequences from resident alphabeta T cells of normal skin. Higher clonality than in normal scalp was seen in lesional scalp, especially alopecia totalis/universalis. It was less clear whether patients shared TCRs than it was in mice, possibly because of HLA.

On this clone itself: Its target is not known.

Looked up from germline, CDR1 is KGHSH and CDR2 is LQKENI. This CDR3 spans 14 amino acids. V was cut by 2 bases and J by 2 bases, with 9 bases left in between. The chain combines TRBV18 with TRBJ1-1, with D possibly TRBD1 on 5 matching bases. The sample comprised CD4+ T cells sorted from blood. This TCR was sampled from a human donor in good health. The CDR3 here is CASSPSRDNTEAFF. CDR3 in DNA: TGTGCCAGCTCACCATCCAGGGATAACACTGAAGCTTTCTTT.